This is a list of T cell receptor beta chains from one sample in a study of tumor-infiltrating lymphocytes in glioblastoma multiforme. One entry per CDR3 protein, called by TCRdb with MiXCR from the multiplex PCR reads. Of some 9,300 distinct CDR3 sequences listed, 74% are singletons. Sequenced sample: brain tumor tissue. The receptors originated from a male donor with glioblastoma. CDR3s include the opening cysteine and the closing phenylalanine or tryptophan. The order of the fields is V gene, D gene, clone size, J gene, CDR3 protein, CDR3 DNA. D genes are given only for firm matches. Rows give clone size only sometimes, using once, few, many, or a class for an expanded clone.

v_gene: TRBV29-1
d_gene: TRBD1
abundance: many
j_gene: TRBJ1-6
CDR3aa: CSVARDRESPLHF
CDR3nt: TGCAGCGTTGCCAGGGACAGAGAATCACCCCTCCACTTT

v_gene: TRBV6-1
d_gene: .
abundance: few
j_gene: TRBJ1-5
CDR3aa: CASSGSGLPQHF
CDR3nt: TGTGCCAGCAGTGGCAGCGGGCTGCCCCAGCATTTT

v_gene: TRBV11-2
d_gene: TRBD2
abundance: .
j_gene: TRBJ2-3
CDR3aa: CTSSPGTSGRATDTQYF
CDR3nt: TGTACCAGCAGCCCCGGGACTAGCGGGAGGGCGACAGATACGCAGTATTTT

v_gene: TRBV12-3/TRBV12-4
d_gene: .
abundance: once
j_gene: TRBJ2-5
CDR3aa: CASSFGLEGTQYF
CDR3nt: TGTGCCAGCAGTTTCGGGCTAGAAGGGACCCAGTACTTC

v_gene: TRBV11-2
d_gene: TRBD2
abundance: few
j_gene: TRBJ2-3
CDR3aa: CASSPGTSGRATDTQYF
CDR3nt: TGTGCCAGCAGCCCCGGGACTAGCGGGAGGGCGACAGATACGCAGTATTTT

v_gene: TRBV11-2
d_gene: TRBD1
abundance: .
j_gene: TRBJ1-2
CDR3aa: CTSSPRPGQVDRYGYTF
CDR3nt: TGTACCAGCAGCCCTAGGCCCGGACAGGTTGACCGCTATGGCTACACCTTC

v_gene: TRBV6-2/TRBV6-3
d_gene: .
abundance: .
j_gene: TRBJ2-3
CDR3aa: CASSYSVVVPVYTQYF
CDR3nt: TGTGCCAGCAGTTACTCGGTTGTGGTTCCAGTCTATACGCAGTATTTT

v_gene: TRBV11-1
d_gene: TRBD1
abundance: many
j_gene: TRBJ2-7
CDR3aa: CASSGQGREQYF
CDR3nt: TGTGCCAGCAGCGGACAGGGGCGCGAGCAGTACTTC

v_gene: TRBV12-3/TRBV12-4
d_gene: .
abundance: .
j_gene: TRBJ2-7
CDR3aa: CASSPLMYEQYF
CDR3nt: TGTGCCAGCAGTCCTCTGATGTACGAGCAGTACTTC

v_gene: TRBV6-1
d_gene: .
abundance: .
j_gene: TRBJ2-3
CDR3aa: CASSKAATDTQYF
CDR3nt: TGTGCCAGCTCAAAGGCCGCGACAGATACGCAGTATTTT

v_gene: TRBV11-3
d_gene: .
abundance: .
j_gene: TRBJ2-1
CDR3aa: CASSPGYISDEQFF
CDR3nt: TGTGCCAGCAGCCCTGGATATATTTCTGATGAGCAGTTCTTC

v_gene: TRBV11-2
d_gene: TRBD2
abundance: .
j_gene: TRBJ2-7
CDR3aa: CASSLLAGEDEQYF
CDR3nt: TGTGCCAGCAGCTTACTAGCGGGAGAAGACGAGCAGTACTTC

v_gene: TRBV5-4
d_gene: TRBD1
abundance: .
j_gene: TRBJ1-4
CDR3aa: CASSPQGGTRGEKLFF
CDR3nt: TGTGCCAGCAGCCCCCAGGGGGGGACCCGAGGGGAAAAACTGTTTTTT

v_gene: TRBV20-1
d_gene: TRBD2
abundance: .
j_gene: TRBJ2-1
CDR3aa: CSARDVGTSVMHNEQFF
CDR3nt: TGCAGTGCTAGAGATGTCGGGACTAGCGTGATGCACAATGAGCAGTTCTTC

v_gene: TRBV4-3
d_gene: .
abundance: .
j_gene: TRBJ2-7
CDR3aa: CASSQDFPGATYEQYF
CDR3nt: TGCGCCAGCAGCCAAGATTTCCCGGGGGCAACCTACGAGCAGTACTTC

v_gene: TRBV30
d_gene: .
abundance: .
j_gene: TRBJ2-1
CDR3aa: CAWSDRIRGRNEQFF
CDR3nt: TGTGCCTGGAGTGATCGTATTAGGGGACGCAATGAGCAGTTCTTC

v_gene: TRBV11-3
d_gene: .
abundance: .
j_gene: TRBJ2-2
CDR3aa: CASSSPSGGYTGELFF
CDR3nt: TGTGCCAGCAGCTCACCCTCTGGGGGGTACACCGGGGAGCTGTTTTTT

v_gene: TRBV5-1
d_gene: TRBD1
abundance: .
j_gene: TRBJ2-5
CDR3aa: CARSEGTGGGRETQYF
CDR3nt: TGCGCCAGGAGCGAAGGGACAGGGGGCGGTCGAGAGACCCAGTACTTC

v_gene: TRBV29-1
d_gene: .
abundance: .
j_gene: TRBJ2-7
CDR3aa: CSVRQAAYEQYF
CDR3nt: TGCAGCGTCCGACAGGCTGCCTACGAGCAGTACTTC

v_gene: TRBV5-6
d_gene: TRBD1
abundance: .
j_gene: TRBJ1-2
CDR3aa: CASSFGTGPHGYTF
CDR3nt: TGTGCCAGCAGCTTCGGGACAGGCCCGCACGGCTACACCTTC

v_gene: TRBV4-1
d_gene: .
abundance: .
j_gene: TRBJ1-1
CDR3aa: CASQEISTEAFF
CDR3nt: TGCGCCAGCCAAGAGATTTCGACTGAAGCTTTCTTT

v_gene: TRBV6-1
d_gene: TRBD2
abundance: few
j_gene: TRBJ2-4
CDR3aa: CASLGRDIQYF
CDR3nt: TGTGCCAGCCTAGGGAGGGACATTCAGTACTTC

v_gene: TRBV12-3/TRBV12-4
d_gene: .
abundance: .
j_gene: TRBJ2-7
CDR3aa: CASSRQEAYEQYF
CDR3nt: TGTGCCAGCAGTCGACAGGAAGCCTACGAGCAGTACTTC

v_gene: TRBV5-4
d_gene: .
abundance: .
j_gene: TRBJ2-7
CDR3aa: CASSFLGHDLPYEQYF
CDR3nt: TGTGCCAGCAGCTTCCTGGGACACGACCTCCCCTACGAGCAGTACTTC

v_gene: TRBV11-3
d_gene: .
abundance: once
j_gene: TRBJ2-1
CDR3aa: CASSLDNSGYNEQFF
CDR3nt: TGTGCCAGCAGCCTCGACAACTCCGGTTACAATGAGCAGTTCTTC

v_gene: TRBV11-3
d_gene: TRBD2
abundance: .
j_gene: TRBJ2-1
CDR3aa: CANSLGGGTSYNEQFF
CDR3nt: TGTGCCAACAGCCTGGGCGGGGGGACCTCCTACAATGAGCAGTTCTTC

v_gene: TRBV11-2
d_gene: .
abundance: .
j_gene: TRBJ1-6
CDR3aa: CASSLVIGTNSPLHF
CDR3nt: TGTGCCAGCAGCTTAGTCATTGGTACTAATTCACCCCTCCACTTT

v_gene: TRBV10-3
d_gene: TRBD2
abundance: .
j_gene: TRBJ2-1
CDR3aa: CAISSSGGPRNEQFF
CDR3nt: TGTGCCATTAGCTCTAGCGGGGGCCCTAGGAATGAGCAGTTCTTC

v_gene: TRBV7-9
d_gene: .
abundance: .
j_gene: TRBJ1-5
CDR3aa: CASSLGDQPQHF
CDR3nt: TGTGCCAGCAGCTTGGGTGATCAGCCCCAGCATTTT

v_gene: TRBV28
d_gene: TRBD1
abundance: .
j_gene: TRBJ1-2
CDR3aa: CASSSGQIYSYTF
CDR3nt: TGTGCCAGCAGCTCGGGACAGATCTATAGCTACACCTTC

v_gene: TRBV6-2/TRBV6-3
d_gene: TRBD2
abundance: once
j_gene: TRBJ2-4
CDR3aa: CANSRGTSGVPGAKNIQYF
CDR3nt: TGTGCCAACAGTCGTGGGACTAGCGGGGTCCCTGGAGCCAAAAACATTCAGTACTTC

v_gene: TRBV20-1
d_gene: .
abundance: once
j_gene: TRBJ2-7
CDR3aa: CSAKGYLRGSYEQYF
CDR3nt: TGCAGTGCCAAAGGTTACTTGAGGGGCTCCTACGAGCAGTACTTC

v_gene: TRBV7-3
d_gene: TRBD2
abundance: .
j_gene: TRBJ2-5
CDR3aa: CASSLGGMQETQYF
CDR3nt: TGTGCCAGCAGCTTGGGAGGGATGCAAGAGACCCAGTACTTC

v_gene: TRBV29-1
d_gene: .
abundance: .
j_gene: TRBJ1-1
CDR3aa: CSVVYSLMNTEAFF
CDR3nt: TGCAGCGTTGTGTATAGCCTCATGAACACTGAAGCTTTCTTT

v_gene: TRBV11-2
d_gene: .
abundance: .
j_gene: TRBJ2-7
CDR3aa: CAGSFSSLALYGQYF
CDR3nt: TGTGCTGGCAGTTTCTCTAGCCTAGCACTATACGGGCAGTACTTC

v_gene: TRBV4-1
d_gene: .
abundance: .
j_gene: TRBJ1-2
CDR3aa: CARSLDRYRSDYGYTF
CDR3nt: TGCGCCCGCAGCCTAGATAGGTACAGATCTGACTATGGCTACACCTTC

v_gene: TRBV29-1
d_gene: TRBD2
abundance: .
j_gene: TRBJ2-1
CDR3aa: CSVEERESSYNEQFF
CDR3nt: TGCAGCGTTGAGGAGCGGGAGTCATCCTACAATGAGCAGTTCTTC

v_gene: TRBV11-3
d_gene: TRBD2
abundance: few
j_gene: TRBJ2-1
CDR3aa: CASSSRGWGGDNEQFF
CDR3nt: TGTGCCAGCAGCTCAAGAGGGTGGGGGGGGGACAATGAGCAGTTCTTC

v_gene: TRBV11-2
d_gene: .
abundance: .
j_gene: TRBJ1-2
CDR3aa: CASSLDSDLGYTF
CDR3nt: TGTGCCAGCAGCTTAGATTCGGACTTAGGCTACACCTTC

v_gene: TRBV6-6
d_gene: .
abundance: few
j_gene: TRBJ1-3
CDR3aa: CASSPRVPTGNTIYF
CDR3nt: TGTGCCAGCAGCCCAAGGGTTCCCACGGGAAACACCATATATTTT

v_gene: TRBV12-3/TRBV12-4
d_gene: .
abundance: .
j_gene: TRBJ2-5
CDR3aa: CASSTVGTQYF
CDR3nt: TGTGCCAGCAGCACTGTGGGGACCCAGTACTTC

v_gene: TRBV6-5
d_gene: .
abundance: .
j_gene: TRBJ2-1
CDR3aa: CASSCGPRFSEQFF
CDR3nt: TGTGCCAGCAGTTGCGGGCCGCGCTTCAGTGAGCAGTTCTTC

v_gene: TRBV28
d_gene: .
abundance: once
j_gene: TRBJ2-1
CDR3aa: CASSPLQWNEQFF
CDR3nt: TGTGCCAGCAGTCCTCTGCAGTGGAATGAGCAGTTCTTC

v_gene: TRBV4-2
d_gene: .
abundance: .
j_gene: TRBJ2-2
CDR3aa: CASSQRDSTGELFF
CDR3nt: TGTGCCAGCAGCCAACGTGACAGCACCGGGGAGCTGTTTTTT

v_gene: TRBV4-3
d_gene: .
abundance: .
j_gene: TRBJ1-4
CDR3aa: CASSQSSALGEKLFF
CDR3nt: TGCGCCAGCAGCCAATCCTCGGCATTGGGGGAAAAACTGTTTTTT

v_gene: TRBV20-1
d_gene: TRBD2
abundance: few
j_gene: TRBJ2-5
CDR3aa: CSARARLAGAETQYF
CDR3nt: TGCAGTGCTAGGGCTCGGCTAGCGGGAGCAGAGACCCAGTACTTC

v_gene: TRBV6-5
d_gene: TRBD1
abundance: .
j_gene: TRBJ1-5
CDR3aa: CASSYRDRGLGGNQPQHF
CDR3nt: TGTGCCAGCAGTTACCGGGACAGGGGGCTCGGGGGCAATCAGCCCCAGCATTTT

v_gene: TRBV12-3/TRBV12-4
d_gene: .
abundance: .
j_gene: TRBJ1-2
CDR3aa: CASSEREGYGYTF
CDR3nt: TGTGCCAGCAGTGAAAGGGAGGGCTATGGCTACACCTTC

v_gene: TRBV6-1
d_gene: .
abundance: .
j_gene: TRBJ2-7
CDR3aa: CASSEVEFLSSYEQYF
CDR3nt: TGTGCCAGCAGTGAAGTAGAGTTTCTTAGCTCCTACGAGCAGTACTTC

v_gene: TRBV20-1
d_gene: .
abundance: .
j_gene: TRBJ1-1
CDR3aa: CSARNVGAEAFF
CDR3nt: TGCAGTGCTAGAAACGTAGGGGCTGAAGCTTTCTTT

v_gene: TRBV20-1
d_gene: TRBD1
abundance: .
j_gene: TRBJ2-7
CDR3aa: CSAGLQGFQYF
CDR3nt: TGCAGTGCTGGCCTACAGGGGTTTCAGTACTTC

v_gene: TRBV11-2
d_gene: TRBD2
abundance: .
j_gene: TRBJ2-7
CDR3aa: CASSSGTSGLEQYF
CDR3nt: TGTGCCAGCAGCTCCGGGACTAGCGGCCTAGAGCAGTACTTC

v_gene: TRBV11-3
d_gene: .
abundance: .
j_gene: TRBJ1-6
CDR3aa: CASSRISASPLHF
CDR3nt: TGTGCCAGCAGCCGAATTTCGGCTTCACCCCTCCACTTT

v_gene: TRBV24-1
d_gene: TRBD1
abundance: many
j_gene: TRBJ1-2
CDR3aa: CATSDAGGADYGYTF
CDR3nt: TGTGCCACCAGTGACGCAGGGGGCGCGGACTATGGCTACACCTTC

v_gene: TRBV12-3/TRBV12-4
d_gene: TRBD2
abundance: .
j_gene: TRBJ2-1
CDR3aa: CASSFLAGGNEQFF
CDR3nt: TGTGCCAGCAGTTTTCTAGCGGGAGGCAATGAGCAGTTCTTC

v_gene: TRBV11-2
d_gene: .
abundance: .
j_gene: TRBJ2-1
CDR3aa: CTSSLGRGNEQFF
CDR3nt: TGTACGAGTAGCTTAGGTAGGGGGAATGAGCAGTTCTTC

v_gene: TRBV11-1
d_gene: .
abundance: .
j_gene: TRBJ2-5
CDR3aa: CASSRTQETQYF
CDR3nt: TGTGCCAGCAGCAGAACCCAAGAGACCCAGTACTTC

v_gene: TRBV20-1
d_gene: .
abundance: medium-sized
j_gene: TRBJ1-3
CDR3aa: CSARGPAGNTIYF
CDR3nt: TGCAGTGCCCGGGGGCCCGCTGGAAACACCATATATTTT

v_gene: TRBV4-1
d_gene: .
abundance: few
j_gene: TRBJ2-5
CDR3aa: CASSQIHSLDQYF
CDR3nt: TGCGCCAGCAGCCAAATACATAGTTTGGACCAGTACTTC